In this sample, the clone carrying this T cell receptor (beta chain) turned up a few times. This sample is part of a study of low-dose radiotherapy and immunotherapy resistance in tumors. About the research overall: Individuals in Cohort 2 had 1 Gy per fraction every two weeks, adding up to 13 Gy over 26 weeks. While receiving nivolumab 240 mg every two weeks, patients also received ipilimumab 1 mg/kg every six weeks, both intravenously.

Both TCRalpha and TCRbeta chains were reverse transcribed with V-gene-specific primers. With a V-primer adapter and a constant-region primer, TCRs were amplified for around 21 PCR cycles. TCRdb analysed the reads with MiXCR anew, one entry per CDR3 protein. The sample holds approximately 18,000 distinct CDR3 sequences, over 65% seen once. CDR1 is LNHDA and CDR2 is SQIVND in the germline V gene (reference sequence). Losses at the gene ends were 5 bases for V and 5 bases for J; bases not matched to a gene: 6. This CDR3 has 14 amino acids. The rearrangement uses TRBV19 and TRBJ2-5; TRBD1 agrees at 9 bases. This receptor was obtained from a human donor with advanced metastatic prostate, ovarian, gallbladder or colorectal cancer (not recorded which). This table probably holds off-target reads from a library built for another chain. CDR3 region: CASSLRQGVETQYF. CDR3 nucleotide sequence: TGTGCCAGTAGTCTTCGACAGGGGGTTGAGACCCAGTACTTC.